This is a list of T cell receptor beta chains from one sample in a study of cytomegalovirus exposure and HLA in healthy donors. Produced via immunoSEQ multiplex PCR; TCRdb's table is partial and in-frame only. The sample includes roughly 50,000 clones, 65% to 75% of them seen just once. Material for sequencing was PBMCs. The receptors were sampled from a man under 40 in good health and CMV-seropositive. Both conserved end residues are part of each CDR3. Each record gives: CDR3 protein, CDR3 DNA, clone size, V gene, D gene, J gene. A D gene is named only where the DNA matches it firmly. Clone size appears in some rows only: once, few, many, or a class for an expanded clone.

CDR3: CASSLQGSSYNEQFF; DNA: TGTGCCAGCAGTCTACAGGGGAGCTCCTACAATGAGCAGTTCTTC; size: NA; V: TRBV6-6; D: TRBD1; J: TRBJ2-1
CDR3: CASSADTGRQQPQHF; DNA: TGTGCCAGCAGCGCCGATACAGGGCGGCAACAGCCCCAGCATTTT; size: NA; V: TRBV7-2; D: NA; J: TRBJ1-5
CDR3: CASSRRVAGGHNEQFF; DNA: TGTGCCAGCAGCCGGAGGGTGGCAGGCGGTCACAATGAGCAGTTCTTC; size: NA; V: TRBV7-9; D: NA; J: TRBJ2-1
CDR3: CASSFSLGGDEQYF; DNA: TGTGCCAGCAGTTTTAGCCTAGGGGGAGACGAGCAGTACTTC; size: NA; V: TRBV28; D: NA; J: TRBJ2-7
CDR3: CASHRGGVPEAFF; DNA: TGCGCCAGCCATCGGGGGGGGGTCCCTGAAGCTTTCTTT; size: NA; V: TRBV5-1; D: NA; J: TRBJ1-1
CDR3: CASSLYRGGNYGYTF; DNA: TGTGCCAGCAGCTTATACAGGGGTGGTAACTATGGCTACACCTTC; size: once; V: TRBV7-2; D: TRBD1; J: TRBJ1-2
CDR3: CASSYSPGGADEKLFF; DNA: TGTGCCAGCAGTTACTCTCCCGGGGGGGCGGATGAAAAACTGTTTTTT; size: NA; V: TRBV6-5; D: NA; J: TRBJ1-4
CDR3: CASSPRRGNQPQHF; DNA: TGTGCCAGCTCACCCCGCAGGGGCAATCAGCCCCAGCATTTT; size: NA; V: TRBV18; D: NA; J: TRBJ1-5
CDR3: CASSSTSGGGNEQFF; DNA: TGTGCCAGCAGCTCCACTAGCGGGGGTGGCAATGAGCAGTTCTTC; size: once; V: TRBV7-3; D: TRBD2; J: TRBJ2-1
CDR3: CASSSYSNQPQHF; DNA: TGTGCCAGCAGTTCCTATAGCAATCAGCCCCAGCATTTT; size: NA; V: TRBV9; D: NA; J: TRBJ1-5
CDR3: CASSQGGGGDSSYEQYF; DNA: TGCGCCAGCAGTCAAGGAGGAGGCGGGGACTCCTCCTACGAGCAGTACTTC; size: NA; V: TRBV4-1; D: NA; J: TRBJ2-7
CDR3: CASTRGQGLETQYF; DNA: TGTGCCAGCACCCGTGGACAGGGTTTAGAGACCCAGTACTTC; size: NA; V: TRBV5-8; D: TRBD1; J: TRBJ2-5
CDR3: CATSSAASGGIPNF; DNA: TGTGCCACCAGCAGTGCCGCCAGCGGGGGAATCCCCAACTTC; size: NA; V: TRBV15; D: TRBD2; J: TRBJ2-5
CDR3: CASSVVPRDRGGTGELFF; DNA: TGTGCCAGCAGCGTAGTTCCAAGGGACAGGGGAGGCACCGGGGAGCTGTTTTTT; size: few; V: TRBV9; D: TRBD1; J: TRBJ2-2
CDR3: CASSPGGGYTF; DNA: TGTGCCAGCTCACCCGGGGGGGGCTACACCTTC; size: NA; V: TRBV18; D: NA; J: TRBJ1-2
CDR3: CASSDPHTTYEQYF; DNA: TGTGCCAGCAGTGACCCACACACCACCTACGAGCAGTACTTC; size: NA; V: TRBV6-1; D: NA; J: TRBJ2-7
CDR3: CASSPGTNNWNEQFF; DNA: TGTGCCAGCAGTCCCGGGACTAACAACTGGAATGAGCAGTTCTTC; size: few; V: TRBV6-4; D: TRBD2; J: TRBJ2-1
CDR3: CAWARGRGITDTQYF; DNA: TGTGCCTGGGCCCGGGGGCGGGGGATCACAGATACGCAGTATTTT; size: NA; V: TRBV30; D: NA; J: TRBJ2-3
CDR3: CASSEEGGDGAYEQYF; DNA: TGTGCCAGCAGTGAAGAAGGGGGGGACGGCGCCTACGAGCAGTACTTC; size: once; V: TRBV6-1; D: NA; J: TRBJ2-7
CDR3: CASSFWGRGTDTQYF; DNA: TGTGCCAGCAGCTTCTGGGGCAGGGGGACAGATACGCAGTATTTT; size: NA; V: TRBV7-2; D: TRBD1; J: TRBJ2-3